Listed here is a single T cell receptor beta chain. The antigen remains unidentified. This sample is drawn from a study of blood T cells in healthy people across ages. Study context: About one barcoded beta molecule per two T cells was captured by template switching. Study-level findings and limits: Across samples, TCR beta diversity tracked strongly with naive T cell percentage.

Germline V gives CDR1 LGHDT, CDR2 YNNKEL (reference sequence). The length of the CDR3 is 14 residues. V lost 6 bases, J lost 2 bases, and 7 bases stayed unmatched. The donors, all healthy, were Caucasians living in Russia, aged roughly 6 to 100. Every donor gave roughly 9.2 milliliters of peripheral blood. With a J-beta primer mix and a sample-barcoded 5' primer, a second PCR ran about 6 to 11 cycles. TCRdb passed the 5' RACE reads through MiXCR, listing each CDR3 protein once. The sample lists hundreds of thousands of distinct CDR3 sequences, more than 45% seen once, with approximately 23% in the top ten.

The genes are TRBV3-1 and TRBJ2-7; 7 bases match TRBD2. The TCR was taken from a man aged 25-40 years in good health. The sequencing sample was made of blood. CDR3 sequence (DNA): TGTGCCAGCAGTACTCGCGGGGGTACCTACGAGCAGTACTTC. Translating it yields CASSTRGGTYEQYF.